This TCR beta chain was sequenced during a study of CD8+CD57+ T cells in acquired aplastic anemia. Study-wide points: Overlap between patients and controls comprised roughly 28 CD8+ CDR3 sequences.

In this sample, this clonotype turned up many times. Its antigen is not identified. Genomic DNA templated the TCR beta VDJ and CDR3 profiling. TCRdb reprocessed the reads via MiXCR and lists one record per CDR3 protein. The sample yields over 150,000 distinct CDR3 sequences, more than 45% seen once. Patients picked for sequencing had shown CD8+CD57+ cell expansion detected by flow cytometry. Input material: sorted CD4+, CD8+, or CD8+CD57+ T cells (not recorded which) from PBMCs. The receptor comes from a human donor with aplastic anemia.

The CDR3 loop reads CSVGKGSGNTIYF. DNA of the CDR3: TGCAGCGTTGGAAAGGGGTCTGGAAACACCATATATTTT. The chain combines TRBV29-1 with TRBJ1-3; D might be TRBD1 (5 bases). Germline lookup yields CDR1 SQVTM and CDR2 ANQGSEA. The CDR3 contains 13 residues. V was trimmed by 4 bases and J by 1 base, leaving 8 bases between them.